This TCR beta chain was recovered during a study of response to subunit inactivated influenza vaccine. Findings of the study overall: There was a suggestion from the authors that each seasonal influenza vaccination recruits few new T cells.

Germline V lookup: CDR1 ENHRY, CDR2 SYGVKD. V dropped 8 bases and J dropped 4; count of bases not matched to a gene: 5. The CDR3 has 14 amino acids. Via MiXCR, TCRdb re-called the RT-PCR reads, giving one row per CDR3 protein. The table lists a few hundred thousand distinct CDR3 sequences, around 22% of them singletons, with about a tenth in the top ten. With regard to this clonotype: Its antigen is still unknown.

The rearrangement joins TRBV10-3 to TRBJ1-6; 7 nucleotides line up with TRBD1. This sequence was found in a man between 50 and 69 years old who received an inactivated influenza vaccine. The source material was PBMCs from blood, sampled 21 months after vaccination. The CDR3 region has the DNA TGTGCCATCGGGGACAGCCTGTATAATTCACCCCTCCACTTT. Its protein is CAIGDSLYNSPLHF.